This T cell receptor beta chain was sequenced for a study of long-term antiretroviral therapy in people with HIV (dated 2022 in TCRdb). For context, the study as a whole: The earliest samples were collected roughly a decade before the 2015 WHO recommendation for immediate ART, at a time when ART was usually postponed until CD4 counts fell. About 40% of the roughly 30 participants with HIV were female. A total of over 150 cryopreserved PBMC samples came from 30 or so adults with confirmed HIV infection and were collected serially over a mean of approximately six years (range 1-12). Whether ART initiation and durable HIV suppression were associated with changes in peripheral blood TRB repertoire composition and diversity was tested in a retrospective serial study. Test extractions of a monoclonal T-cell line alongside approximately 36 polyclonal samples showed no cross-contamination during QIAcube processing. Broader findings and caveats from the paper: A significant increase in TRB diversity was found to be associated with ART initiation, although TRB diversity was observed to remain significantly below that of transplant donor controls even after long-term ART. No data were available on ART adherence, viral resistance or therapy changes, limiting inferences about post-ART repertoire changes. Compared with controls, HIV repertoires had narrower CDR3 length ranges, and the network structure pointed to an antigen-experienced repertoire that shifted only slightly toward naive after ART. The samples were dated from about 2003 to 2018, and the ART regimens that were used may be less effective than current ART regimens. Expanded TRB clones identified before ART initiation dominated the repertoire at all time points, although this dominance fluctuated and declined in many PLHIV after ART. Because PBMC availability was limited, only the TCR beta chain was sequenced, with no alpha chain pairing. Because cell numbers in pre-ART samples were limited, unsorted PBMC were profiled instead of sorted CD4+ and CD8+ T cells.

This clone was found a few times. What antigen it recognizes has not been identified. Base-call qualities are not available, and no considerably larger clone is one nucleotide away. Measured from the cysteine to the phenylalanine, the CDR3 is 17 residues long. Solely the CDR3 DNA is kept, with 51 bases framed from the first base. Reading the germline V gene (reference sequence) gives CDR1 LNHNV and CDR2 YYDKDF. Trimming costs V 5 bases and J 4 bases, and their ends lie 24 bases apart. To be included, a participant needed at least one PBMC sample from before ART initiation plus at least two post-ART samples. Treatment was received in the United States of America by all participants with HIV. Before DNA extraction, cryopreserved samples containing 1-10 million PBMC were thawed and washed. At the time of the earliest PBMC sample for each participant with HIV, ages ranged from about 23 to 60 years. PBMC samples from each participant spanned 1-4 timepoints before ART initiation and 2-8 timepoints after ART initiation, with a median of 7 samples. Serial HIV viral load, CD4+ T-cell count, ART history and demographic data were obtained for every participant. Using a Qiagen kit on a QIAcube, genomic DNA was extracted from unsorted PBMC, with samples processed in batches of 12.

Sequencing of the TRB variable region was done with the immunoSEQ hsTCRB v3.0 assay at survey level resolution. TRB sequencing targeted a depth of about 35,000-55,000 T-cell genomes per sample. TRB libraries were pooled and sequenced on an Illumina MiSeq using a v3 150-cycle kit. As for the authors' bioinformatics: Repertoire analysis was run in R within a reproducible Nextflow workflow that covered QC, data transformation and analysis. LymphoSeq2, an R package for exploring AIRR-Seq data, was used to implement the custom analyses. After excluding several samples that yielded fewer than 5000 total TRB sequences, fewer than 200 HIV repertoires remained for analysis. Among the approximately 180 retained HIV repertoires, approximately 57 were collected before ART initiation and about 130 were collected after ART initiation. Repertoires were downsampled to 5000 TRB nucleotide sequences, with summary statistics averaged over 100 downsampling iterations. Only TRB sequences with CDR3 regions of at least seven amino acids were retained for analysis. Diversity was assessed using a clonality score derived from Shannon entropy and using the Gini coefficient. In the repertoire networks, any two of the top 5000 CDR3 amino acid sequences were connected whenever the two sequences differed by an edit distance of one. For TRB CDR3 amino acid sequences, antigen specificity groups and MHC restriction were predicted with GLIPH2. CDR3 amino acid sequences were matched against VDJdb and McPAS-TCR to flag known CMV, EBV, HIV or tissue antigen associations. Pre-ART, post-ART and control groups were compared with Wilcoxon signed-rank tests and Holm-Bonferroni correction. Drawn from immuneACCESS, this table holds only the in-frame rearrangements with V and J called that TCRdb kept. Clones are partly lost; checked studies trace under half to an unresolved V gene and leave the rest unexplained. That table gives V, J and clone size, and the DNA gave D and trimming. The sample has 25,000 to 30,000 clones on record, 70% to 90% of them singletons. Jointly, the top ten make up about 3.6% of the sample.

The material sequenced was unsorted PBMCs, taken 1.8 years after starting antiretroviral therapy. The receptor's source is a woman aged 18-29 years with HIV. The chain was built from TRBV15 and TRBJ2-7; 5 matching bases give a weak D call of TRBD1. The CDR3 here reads CATSGIQGALGFYEQYF. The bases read TGTGCCACCAGCGGGATCCAAGGGGCCCTAGGGTTTTACGAGCAGTACTTC.